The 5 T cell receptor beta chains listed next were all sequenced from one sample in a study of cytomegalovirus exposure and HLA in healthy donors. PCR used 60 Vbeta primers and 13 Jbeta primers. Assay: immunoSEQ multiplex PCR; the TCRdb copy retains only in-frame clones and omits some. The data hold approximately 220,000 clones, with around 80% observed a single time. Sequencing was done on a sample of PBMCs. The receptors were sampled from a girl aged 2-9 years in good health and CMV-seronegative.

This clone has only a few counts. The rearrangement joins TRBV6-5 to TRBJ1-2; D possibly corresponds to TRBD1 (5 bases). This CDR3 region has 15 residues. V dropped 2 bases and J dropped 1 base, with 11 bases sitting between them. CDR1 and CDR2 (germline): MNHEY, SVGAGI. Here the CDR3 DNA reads TGTGCCAGCAGTTACCGGGGGGAATATAACTATGGCTACACCTTC. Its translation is CASSYRGEYNYGYTF.

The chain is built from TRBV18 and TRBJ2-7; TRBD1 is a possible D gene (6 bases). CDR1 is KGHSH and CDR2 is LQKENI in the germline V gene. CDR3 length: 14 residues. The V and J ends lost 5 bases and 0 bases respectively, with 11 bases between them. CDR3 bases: TGTGCCAGCTCAGAGACAGGTTTCTCCTACGAGCAGTACTTC. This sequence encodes CASSETGFSYEQYF.

CDR3 DNA: TGTGCCAGCAGTGGAAACTTGGACAGTAACAATGAGCAGTTCTTC. This sequence encodes CASSGNLDSNNEQFF. The chain uses TRBV2 and TRBJ2-1; TRBD1 is a possible D gene (6 bases). Trimming removed 4 bases from V and 5 bases from J, with 15 bases in between. Per germline, CDR1 SNHLY and CDR2 FYNNEI. The CDR3 loop spans 15 amino acids.

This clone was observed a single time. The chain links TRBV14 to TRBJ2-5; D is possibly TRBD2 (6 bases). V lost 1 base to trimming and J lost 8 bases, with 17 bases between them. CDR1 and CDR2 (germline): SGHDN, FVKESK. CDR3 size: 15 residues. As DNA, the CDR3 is TGTGCCAGCAGCCAAGTACTAGCCCATTTTTGTACCCAGTACTTC. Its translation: CASSQVLAHFCTQYF.

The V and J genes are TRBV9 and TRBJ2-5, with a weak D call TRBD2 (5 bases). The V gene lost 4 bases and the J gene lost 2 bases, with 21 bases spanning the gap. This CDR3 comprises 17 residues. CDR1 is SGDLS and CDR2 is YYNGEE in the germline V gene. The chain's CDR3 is CASSPAPSPGKQETQYF. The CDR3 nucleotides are TGTGCCAGCAGCCCGGCCCCCTCACCGGGGAAACAAGAGACCCAGTACTTC.